This note documents a single T cell receptor beta chain sequence. This entry comes from a study of cytomegalovirus exposure and HLA in healthy donors. The PCR ran on 60 Vbeta and 13 Jbeta primers. Data came from immunoSEQ multiplex PCR; TCRdb stores just in-frame clones and leaves some out. Recorded here are about 140,000 clones; the top ten clones represent about 2.5%. The TCR originated in a man in his forties in good health and CMV-seronegative. The sample taken for sequencing was PBMCs.

CDR3 sequence reads: CASSLARGETQYF. The CDR3 bases are TGTGCCAGCAGCTTAGCGCGCGGGGAGACCCAGTACTTC. J is TRBJ2-5 and V is TRBV7-6; maybe TRBD2 (5 bases). From germline, CDR1 is SGHVS and CDR2 FNYEAQ. V was shortened by 0 bases and J by 5 bases, with 7 bases between the two germline ends. This CDR3 spans 13 amino acids.